These T cell receptor beta chains were read from a single sample in a study of CDR3 diversity in severe acne. One entry per CDR3 protein results from TCRdb running MiXCR on the PCR reads. The repertoire consists of about 100,000 distinct CDR3 sequences, with 51% occurring once and the leading ten covering about an eighth. Sequencing was done on a sample of blood. These receptors all stem from a male donor with acne. CDR3s include the opening cysteine and the closing phenylalanine or tryptophan. The D gene is left open where the match is weak. The listing skips clone size in some rows; elsewhere it reads once, few, many or a size class.

V gene	D gene	clone size	J gene	CDR3 protein	CDR3 DNA
TRBV7-9	NA	many	TRBJ1-6	CASSLAWNSPLHF	TGTGCCAGCAGCTTAGCGTGGAATTCACCCCTCCACTTT
TRBV7-2	NA	few	TRBJ2-3	CASSFRSGGVSLFTSTDTQYF	TGTGCCAGCAGCTTTCGGTCCGGGGGCGTTTCTTTATTCACTAGCACAGATACGCAGTATTTT
TRBV20-1	NA	NA	TRBJ2-4	CSARTAGTSGGELFFGENIQYF	NA
TRBV10-3	NA	many	TRBJ1-1	CATGGSTGNTEAFF	TGTGCCACGGGAGGTTCTACAGGGAACACTGAAGCTTTCTTT
TRBV6-6	TRBD2	many	TRBJ2-7	CASRLAGGPYEQYF	TGTGCCAGTCGTCTAGCGGGAGGGCCATACGAGCAGTACTTC
TRBV12-3/TRBV12-4	TRBD1	NA	TRBJ2-7	CTSSPRDRGMDEQYF	TGTACCAGCAGTCCCAGAGACAGGGGGATGGACGAGCAGTACTTC
TRBV7-7	NA	few	TRBJ2-2	CASSASDTNTGELFF	TGTGCTAGCAGCGCGAGCGACACGAACACCGGGGAGCTGTTTTTT
TRBV29-1	NA	NA	TRBJ2-4	CSVGQGSAKNIQYF	TGCAGCGTCGGACAAGGCTCGGCCAAAAACATTCAGTACTTC
TRBV4-3	NA	few	TRBJ1-6	CASSQVGGGTSPLHF	TGCGCCAGCAGCCAAGTTGGCGGGGGCACTTCACCCCTCCACTTT
TRBV10-1	NA	many	TRBJ2-5	CASSEGGRETQYF	TGCGCCAGCAGTGAAGGGGGAAGAGAGACCCAGTACTTC
TRBV29-1	NA	NA	TRBJ2-6	CSVEDRGLGSGANVLTF	TGCAGCGTTGAAGATAGGGGCTTGGGCTCTGGGGCCAACGTCCTGACTTTC
TRBV7-3	TRBD1	NA	TRBJ2-5	CASSFDREQQYF	TGTGCCAGCAGCTTCGACAGGGAACAGCAGTACTTC
TRBV5-6	NA	NA	TRBJ1-6	CASSSAGRGSYNSPLHF	TGTGCCAGCAGCTCAGCAGGCCGGGGCTCCTATAATTCACCCCTCCACTTT
TRBV25-1	NA	once	TRBJ2-7	CASSLGRAYKQYF	TGTGCCAGCAGCCTTGGCAGGGCGTACAAGCAGTACTTC
TRBV25-1	NA	few	TRBJ1-1	CASSATNTEAFF	TGTGCCAGCAGTGCAACGAACACTGAAGCTTTCTTT
TRBV5-1	TRBD1	NA	TRBJ2-1	CASSWTGRREQFF	TGCGCCAGCAGCTGGACAGGGAGGCGGGAGCAGTTCTTC
TRBV3-1	TRBD1	NA	TRBJ2-5	CASSLLRTGQETQYF	TGTGCCAGCAGCCTTCTGAGGACAGGGCAAGAGACCCAGTACTTC
TRBV7-9	NA	NA	TRBJ2-7	CASSDGDSNYEQYF	TGTGCCAGCAGCGACGGCGACTCGAACTACGAGCAGTACTTC
TRBV20-1	TRBD1	many	TRBJ2-5	CTLDGTGMTQYF	TGCACCCTTGATGGGACAGGGATGACCCAGTACTTC
TRBV10-3	TRBD2	once	TRBJ2-3	CAITSGDTDTQYF	TGTGCCATCACTAGCGGGGACACAGATACGCAGTATTTT
TRBV25-1	NA	many	TRBJ2-2	CASSEYVSGELFF	TGTGCCAGCAGTGAATACGTTAGCGGGGAGCTGTTTTTT
TRBV10-1	NA	NA	TRBJ2-3	CASHEGDLTSYPDTQYF	TGCGCCAGCCACGAGGGGGACCTGACAAGCTACCCAGATACGCAGTATTTT
TRBV30	NA	NA	TRBJ1-3	CAWSLGGGNTIYF	TGTGCCTGGAGCCTTGGTGGTGGAAACACCATATATTTT
TRBV20-1	NA	medium-sized	TRBJ2-7	CSASEADPSYEQYF	TGCAGTGCTAGTGAAGCGGACCCCTCCTACGAGCAGTACTTC
TRBV24-1	NA	once	TRBJ2-5	CATTGGGEETQYF	TGTGCCACCACAGGGGGGGGGGAAGAGACCCAGTACTTC
TRBV10-3	TRBD1	NA	TRBJ1-5	CAISEMEGANNQPQHF	TGTGCCATCAGTGAGATGGAGGGGGCTAACAATCAGCCCCAGCATTTT
TRBV27	NA	many	TRBJ1-2	CASSSLRPLANYGYTF	TGTGCCAGCAGTTCCCTCAGGCCTCTAGCTAACTATGGCTACACCTTC
TRBV10-3	TRBD1	many	TRBJ2-1	CAISGTTGGQSYNEQFF	TGTGCCATCAGTGGAACGACAGGGGGCCAATCCTACAATGAGCAGTTCTTC
TRBV28	TRBD1	many	TRBJ2-2	CASTGVNTGELFF	TGTGCCAGTACAGGGGTAAACACCGGGGAGCTGTTTTTT
TRBV9	TRBD1	NA	TRBJ1-5	CASMGQGSNQPQHF	TGTGCCAGCATGGGACAGGGGAGCAATCAGCCCCAGCATTTT
TRBV14	TRBD2	NA	TRBJ2-7	CASSQDIKAGVSGEQYF	TGTGCCAGCAGCCAAGATATAAAGGCGGGAGTGTCTGGCGAGCAGTACTTC
TRBV4-1	NA	many	TRBJ1-6	CASSQGGGRRSPLHF	TGCGCCAGCAGCCAAGGAGGCGGGAGGCGGTCACCCCTCCACTTT
TRBV5-1	NA	many	TRBJ1-2	CASSLEGGYLPDGYTF	TGCGCCAGCAGCTTGGAGGGAGGGTATCTACCAGATGGCTACACCTTC
TRBV11-2	TRBD2	many	TRBJ2-2	CASSHLAGGNTGELFF	TGTGCCAGCAGCCACCTAGCGGGGGGGAACACCGGGGAGCTGTTTTTT
TRBV11-2	TRBD1	NA	TRBJ2-7	CASSSGTGGSYEQYF	TGTGCCAGCAGCTCCGGGACAGGGGGCTCCTACGAGCAGTACTTC
TRBV6-1	NA	many	TRBJ2-3	CASSPEVALDTQYF	TGTGCCAGCTCTCCTGAGGTAGCGCTAGATACGCAGTATTTT
TRBV10-3	TRBD1	once	TRBJ1-1	CASSYSKGATEAFF	TGTGCCAGCAGTTACTCGAAGGGGGCCACTGAAGCTTTCTTT
TRBV20-1	NA	few	TRBJ2-7	CSARPLGHRYEQYF	TGCAGTGCTAGACCCCTAGGACACCGCTACGAGCAGTACTTC
TRBV7-3	NA	many	TRBJ1-2	CASSLNGGGHGGYTF	TGTGCCAGCAGCTTAAACGGGGGGGGGCACGGTGGCTACACCTTC
TRBV7-2	TRBD2	NA	TRBJ2-7	CASSCLSGRGVYEQYF	TGTGCCAGCAGCTGCCTTAGCGGGAGGGGCGTATACGAGCAGTACTTC
TRBV3-1	NA	NA	TRBJ1-3	CASSQQGPSGNTIYF	TGTGCCAGCAGCCAACAGGGTCCCTCTGGAAACACCATATATTTT
TRBV5-6	NA	NA	TRBJ2-2	CASSLSFRNTGELFF	TGTGCCAGCAGCTTGTCTTTCAGGAACACCGGGGAGCTGTTTTTT